This T cell receptor beta chain was recorded in a study of T cells expressing NK-cell markers. Study at large: Sequencing of TCR beta repertoires drew on sorted CD3+CD56+NKG2C+, CD3+CD56+NKG2C- and CD3+CD56-NKG2C+ T cells. With respect to HCMV, seven of the eight sequenced donors were seropositive, and one was seronegative. Overall study findings and caveats: The HCMV specificity of the expanded NKG2C+ T cell clones stayed unresolved. These clonotypes, the leaders elsewhere, also led the CD3+CD56-NKG2C+ fraction in several donors.

Germline-derived CDR1 and CDR2 are SGHRS and YFSETQ. The CDR3 extends over 15 amino acids. About this clonotype itself: Its target is unknown.

TCRdb derives one entry per CDR3 protein from the 5' RACE reads, leaving out DNA. The sample totals more than 400,000 distinct CDR3 sequences. The material sequenced was blood T cells: a sorted CD56 or NKG2C T cell subset, CD4+ or CD8+ T cells, or bulk PBMC T cells (not recorded which). The chain joins TRBV5-1 to TRBJ2-3; without DNA, the TCRdb call of TRBD1 cannot be checked. This TCR came from a woman aged 18-70 years in good health. This chain's CDR3 is CASSDLTGVRDTQYF.